A selection of T cell receptor beta chains follows, all from one sample in a study of blood T cells in healthy people across ages. TCRdb reprocessed the 5' RACE reads with MiXCR, giving one entry per CDR3 protein. The data show 1.5 million to 2 million distinct CDR3 sequences, approximately 50% seen once. Source material: blood. These receptor sequences come from a woman aged 40 to 50 in good health. CDR3s include the opening cysteine and the closing phenylalanine or tryptophan. A D gene is named only where the DNA matches it firmly. Size values are once, few and many counts, or a class for expanded clones, and some rows have none.

16,TRBD2,TRBV27,TRBJ2-7,few,CASSFSGGALLFEQYF,TGTGCCAGCAGTTTTAGCGGGGGGGCCCTTCTTTTCGAGCAGTACTTC
13,.,TRBV24-1,TRBJ2-1,few,CATRDNSYNEQFF,TGTGCCACCAGGGACAACTCCTACAATGAGCAGTTCTTC
18,TRBD2,TRBV20-1,TRBJ2-7,few,CSARALGSSGESSYEQYF,TGCAGTGCTAGAGCTTTAGGGTCTAGCGGGGAAAGCTCCTACGAGCAGTACTTC
17,TRBD2,TRBV24-1,TRBJ2-7,.,CATSGTSGGPRPYEQYF,TGTGCCACCAGTGGGACTAGCGGGGGGCCCAGGCCCTACGAGCAGTACTTC
15,.,TRBV15,TRBJ2-1,.,CATSRDDRGNNEQFF,TGTGCCACCAGCAGAGATGATCGGGGGAATAATGAGCAGTTCTTC
13,.,TRBV29-1,TRBJ1-1,.,CSVSGQTNLEAFF,TGCAGCGTTTCCGGACAGACCAACCTTGAAGCTTTCTTT
16,TRBD1,TRBV20-1,TRBJ2-1,.,CSARVSGTGLRNEQFF,TGCAGTGCTAGAGTAAGTGGGACAGGCCTCCGCAATGAGCAGTTCTTC
11,.,TRBV29-1,TRBJ2-1,few,CSGRPAREQFF,TGCAGCGGCCGACCCGCCAGGGAGCAGTTCTTC
14,TRBD2,TRBV25-1,TRBJ2-5,many,CASSVTAGTSGQYF,TGTGCCAGCAGTGTCACAGCGGGGACTAGCGGCCAGTACTTC
16,.,TRBV6-5,TRBJ1-5,.,CASSYSRQGRNQPQHF,TGTGCCAGCAGTTACTCGAGGCAGGGACGGAATCAGCCCCAGCATTTT
11,.,TRBV10-3,TRBJ2-3,.,CAISGADTQYF,TGTGCCATCAGTGGTGCAGATACGCAGTATTTT
16,TRBD2,TRBV24-1,TRBJ2-5,.,CATSDSTSGVQETQYF,TGTGCCACCAGTGACTCGACTAGCGGGGTACAAGAGACCCAGTACTTC
16,.,TRBV6-5,TRBJ2-7,.,CASSYGSRDGNYEQYF,TGTGCCAGCAGTTATGGAAGCCGGGACGGCAACTACGAGCAGTACTTC
15,TRBD2,TRBV5-1,TRBJ2-5,few,CASSLYGTSKETQYF,TGCGCCAGCAGCTTATACGGGACTAGTAAGGAGACCCAGTACTTC
14,TRBD2,TRBV20-1,TRBJ2-5,.,CSARGLAYQGTQYF,TGCAGTGCTAGGGGACTAGCGTATCAAGGGACCCAGTACTTC
12,TRBD2,TRBV29-1,TRBJ2-7,.,CSTRGDSYEQYF,TGCAGTACGCGGGGGGACTCCTACGAGCAGTACTTC
14,TRBD1,TRBV6-1,TRBJ1-1,.,CASSVGTGRTEAFF,TGTGCCAGCAGTGTCGGGACAGGGAGGACTGAAGCTTTCTTT
14,.,TRBV20-1,TRBJ1-2,once,CSARDRRGFNGYTF,TGCAGTGCTAGAGATCGACGGGGTTTTAATGGCTACACCTTC
16,TRBD2,TRBV7-3,TRBJ2-7,few,CASSLGTSSRYNEQYF,TGTGCCAGCAGCTTAGGGACTAGCAGTCGGTACAATGAGCAGTACTTC
17,.,TRBV6-6,TRBJ2-3,.,CASSSPSGTGVQDTQYF,TGTGCCAGCAGTTCGCCCTCCGGGACCGGGGTTCAAGATACGCAGTATTTT
15,.,TRBV4-1,TRBJ1-5,.,CASSQDEGRGQPQHF,TGCGCCAGCAGCCAAGACGAGGGACGGGGTCAGCCCCAGCATTTT
13,.,TRBV15,TRBJ2-4,few,CATSGTEPYIQYF,TGTGCCACCAGTGGGACTGAGCCCTACATTCAGTACTTC
15,.,TRBV28,TRBJ2-1,.,CASRKTTGSYNEQFF,TGTGCCAGCAGGAAAACCACAGGGTCCTACAATGAGCAGTTCTTC
16,.,TRBV28,TRBJ2-7,.,CASSPSEGVDSYEQYF,TGTGCCAGCAGTCCGTCCGAGGGGGTGGACTCCTACGAGCAGTACTTC
15,.,TRBV9,TRBJ1-2,.,CASSVGQTANYGYTF,TGTGCCAGCAGCGTAGGACAGACGGCTAACTATGGCTACACCTTC
15,.,TRBV15,TRBJ2-1,few,CATSTGGWGDNEQFF,TGTGCCACCAGCACAGGGGGTTGGGGGGACAATGAGCAGTTCTTC
13,.,TRBV29-1,TRBJ1-1,few,CSVGRQMGTEAFF,TGCAGCGTTGGAAGACAAATGGGTACTGAAGCTTTCTTT
12,TRBD1,TRBV6-5,TRBJ1-2,.,CASSSRGHGYTF,TGTGCCAGCAGCTCAAGGGGGCATGGCTACACCTTC
14,.,TRBV7-2,TRBJ1-2,once,CASSLGNRVYGYTF,TGTGCCAGCAGCTTAGGGAACAGAGTCTATGGCTACACCTTC
16,TRBD1,TRBV5-1,TRBJ1-4,.,CASSLDRDRGREKLFF,TGCGCCAGCAGCTTGGACAGGGACAGGGGAAGAGAAAAACTGTTTTTT
11,.,TRBV9,TRBJ2-5,.,CASSVATEQYF,TGTGCCAGCAGCGTAGCAACAGAGCAGTACTTC
16,.,TRBV20-1,TRBJ2-1,few,CSARDLGQSSYNEQFF,TGCAGTGCTAGAGATCTCGGACAGAGCTCCTACAATGAGCAGTTCTTC
12,.,TRBV28,TRBJ1-2,once,CASRHLPESYTF,TGTGCCAGCAGACACCTCCCCGAATCCTACACCTTC
18,TRBD1,TRBV5-1,TRBJ2-1,.,CASSLGSTQGVGYNEQFF,TGCGCCAGCAGCTTGGGATCTACTCAGGGGGTAGGGTACAATGAGCAGTTCTTC
16,TRBD2,TRBV11-2,TRBJ2-1,.,CASSRGLAGGYNEQFF,TGTGCCAGCAGCCGGGGACTAGCGGGGGGATACAATGAGCAGTTCTTC
15,.,TRBV5-5,TRBJ2-1,once,CASSQLVSSSNEQFF,TGTGCCAGCAGCCAGCTTGTTAGCTCGAGCAATGAGCAGTTCTTC
13,.,TRBV14,TRBJ2-7,.,CASRGELGYEQYF,TGTGCCAGCAGGGGGGAGCTCGGGTACGAGCAGTACTTC